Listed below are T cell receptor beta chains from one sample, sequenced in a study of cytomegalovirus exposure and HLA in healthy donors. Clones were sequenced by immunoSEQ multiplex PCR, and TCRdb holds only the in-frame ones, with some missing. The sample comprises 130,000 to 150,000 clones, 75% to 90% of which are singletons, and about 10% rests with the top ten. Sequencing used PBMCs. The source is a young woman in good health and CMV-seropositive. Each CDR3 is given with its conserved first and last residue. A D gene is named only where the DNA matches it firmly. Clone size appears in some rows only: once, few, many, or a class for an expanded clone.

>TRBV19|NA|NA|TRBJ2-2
TGTGCCAGTAGTATAACAGGGATAACCGGGGAGCTGTTTTTT
CASSITGITGELFF
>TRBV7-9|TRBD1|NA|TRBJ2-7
TGTGCCAGCCGCGGGACAGGGTCCTACGAGCAGTACTTC
CASRGTGSYEQYF
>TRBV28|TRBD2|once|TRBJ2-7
TGTGCCAGCAGTTTTGCGGTGGGGACTAGCGTCTACGAGCAGTACTTC
CASSFAVGTSVYEQYF
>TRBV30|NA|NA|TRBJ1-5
TGTGCCTGGCGGAAGGGCGGGAGCAATCAGCCCCAGCATTTT
CAWRKGGSNQPQHF
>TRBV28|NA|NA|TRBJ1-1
TGTGCCAGCAGTCAGGGGAACGCTGAAGCTTTCTTT
CASSQGNAEAFF
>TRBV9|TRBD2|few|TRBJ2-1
TGTGCCAGCAGTAGCGGGGGGATAGATAATGAGCAGTTCTTC
CASSSGGIDNEQFF
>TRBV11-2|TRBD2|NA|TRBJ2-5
TGTGCCAGCAGCTTCCGGCTAGCGGGGCTCTCCGGGGAGACCCAGTACTTC
CASSFRLAGLSGETQYF
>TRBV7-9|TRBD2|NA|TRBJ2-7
TGTGCCAGCAGCTTAGGGGATGTAGGACTAGCGGCTTACGAGCAGTACTTC
CASSLGDVGLAAYEQYF
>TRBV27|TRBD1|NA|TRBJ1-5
TGTGCCAGCAGTTTTGCCGGGACAGGGTCCTTTTGGCAGCCCCAGCATTTT
CASSFAGTGSFWQPQHF
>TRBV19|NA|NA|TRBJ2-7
TGTGCCAGTAGTATGTCCAGGGGTGTGGATGAGCAGTACTTC
CASSMSRGVDEQYF
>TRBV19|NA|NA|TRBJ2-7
TGTGCCAGTAGTAAGGCCGAGGACGGAGGCTACGAGCAGTACTTC
CASSKAEDGGYEQYF
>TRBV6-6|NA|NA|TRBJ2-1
TGTGCCAGCAGTCAGGGATATGAGCAGTTCTTC
CASSQGYEQFF
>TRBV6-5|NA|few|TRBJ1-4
TGTGCCAGCAGTTACACACCGGGGGGTACTAATGAAAAACTGTTTTTT
CASSYTPGGTNEKLFF
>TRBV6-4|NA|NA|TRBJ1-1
TGTGCCAGCAGTAAGGAAGAGGGTGGCACTGAAGCTTTCTTT
CASSKEEGGTEAFF
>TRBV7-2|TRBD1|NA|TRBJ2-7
TGTGCCAGCAGCGTAACGGGACAGGGGGCCTACGAGCAGTACTTC
CASSVTGQGAYEQYF
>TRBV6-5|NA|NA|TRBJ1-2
TGTGCCAGCAAATTATCAACCACGGGGGGCTACACCTTC
CASKLSTTGGYTF
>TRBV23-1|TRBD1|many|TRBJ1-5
TGCGCCAGCAGTCCCCATGGGACGACAGGGGTTAGCAATCAGCCCCAGCATTTT
CASSPHGTTGVSNQPQHF
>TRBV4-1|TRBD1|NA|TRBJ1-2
TGCGCCAGCAGCCACCGGGACAGGGACGGCTACACCTTC
CASSHRDRDGYTF
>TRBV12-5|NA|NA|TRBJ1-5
TGTGCTAGTGGCCGTGGGGGGGGGCAGAGCAATCAGCCCCAGCATTTT
CASGRGGGQSNQPQHF
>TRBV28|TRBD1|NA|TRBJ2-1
TGTGCCAGCAGTTCCACAGGGGATGAGCAGTTCTTC
CASSSTGDEQFF
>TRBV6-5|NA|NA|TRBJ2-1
TGTGCCAGCAGTTACTCGAGCAATGAGCAGTTCTTC
CASSYSSNEQFF
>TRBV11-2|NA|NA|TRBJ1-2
TGTGCCAGCAGCCCCTTTGGACAGCGGAGTGGCTATGGCTACACCTTC
CASSPFGQRSGYGYTF
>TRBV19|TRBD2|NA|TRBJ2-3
TGTGCCAGTAGTGTCGGGACTAGCTTTACAGATACGCAGTATTTT
CASSVGTSFTDTQYF
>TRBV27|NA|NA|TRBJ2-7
TGTGCCAGCAGTTTATCGATCGGGGTTAGCTCCTACGAGCAGTACTTC
CASSLSIGVSSYEQYF
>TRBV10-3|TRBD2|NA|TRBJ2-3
TGTGCCATCAGTGAGTCCGGGGGGGCCGGGACAGATACGCAGTATTTT
CAISESGGAGTDTQYF
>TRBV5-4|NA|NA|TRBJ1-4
TGTGCCAGCAGCTTGAAGACAGGAGATGAAAAACTGTTTTTT
CASSLKTGDEKLFF
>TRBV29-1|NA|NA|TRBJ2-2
TGCAGCGTTGATACTAGACCCACCGGGGAGCTGTTTTTT
CSVDTRPTGELFF
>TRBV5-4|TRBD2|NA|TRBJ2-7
TGTGCCAGCGGCAGGGAGGGGAACAGCTACGAGCAGTACTTC
CASGREGNSYEQYF
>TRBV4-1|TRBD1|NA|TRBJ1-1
TGCGCCAGCAGCCACCCTATTCAGGACAGGGAAGCTTTCTTT
CASSHPIQDREAFF
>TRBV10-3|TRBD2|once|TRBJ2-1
TGTGCCATCAGTGACATGGGGAAGCGGGGAGGTTTATTAAAGCAGTTCTTC
CAISDMGKRGGLLKQFF
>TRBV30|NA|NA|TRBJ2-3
TGTGCCTGGACCTTTACTTCGGGCACAGATACGCAGTATTTT
CAWTFTSGTDTQYF
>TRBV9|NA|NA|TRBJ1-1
TGTGCCAGCAGCGTAGGTAAAGGGAGGAACACTGAAGCTTTCTTT
CASSVGKGRNTEAFF
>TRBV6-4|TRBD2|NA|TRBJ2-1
TGTGCCAGCAGTGTGGGGCTAGCGGGGGGGCCCGATGAGCAGTTCTTC
CASSVGLAGGPDEQFF
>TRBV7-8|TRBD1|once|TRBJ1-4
TGTGCCAGCAGCTCCGGACAGGCCAGGGGTGAAAAACTGTTTTTT
CASSSGQARGEKLFF
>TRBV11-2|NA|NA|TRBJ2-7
TGTGCCAGCAGTATACACCCCGCGACAAGGGAGGGGGAAGAGCAGTACTTC
CASSIHPATREGEEQYF
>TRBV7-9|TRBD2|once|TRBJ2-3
TGTGCCAGCAGCCCAGCTAGCGGGGGGGCGACAGATACGCAGTATTTT
CASSPASGGATDTQYF
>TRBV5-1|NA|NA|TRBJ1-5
TGCGCCAGCAGCATCAGCGTAGGACAGCCCCAGCATTTT
CASSISVGQPQHF
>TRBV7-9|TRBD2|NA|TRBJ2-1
TGTGCCAGCAGCTTTGGTAGCGGGGATGAGTTCTTC
CASSFGSGDEFF
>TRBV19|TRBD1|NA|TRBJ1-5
TGTGCCAGTAGTATAGTTAATCCTAGACAGGGGTCACAGCCCCAGCATTTT
CASSIVNPRQGSQPQHF
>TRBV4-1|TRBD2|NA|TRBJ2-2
TGCGCCAGCAGCCAAGACCTAGCGGGGCATACCGGGGAGCTGTTTTTT
CASSQDLAGHTGELFF
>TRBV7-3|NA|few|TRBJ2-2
TGTGCCAGCAGTCGGACTGGGTCGGCCGGGGAGCTGTTTTTT
CASSRTGSAGELFF
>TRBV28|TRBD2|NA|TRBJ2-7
TGTGCCAGCAGCCCCGGGGCTAGCGGGGGGTTCTACGAGCAGTACTTC
CASSPGASGGFYEQYF
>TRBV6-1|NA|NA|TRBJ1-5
TGTGCCAGCGGGCCAGGCTTTAGCAATCAGCCCCAGCATTTT
CASGPGFSNQPQHF